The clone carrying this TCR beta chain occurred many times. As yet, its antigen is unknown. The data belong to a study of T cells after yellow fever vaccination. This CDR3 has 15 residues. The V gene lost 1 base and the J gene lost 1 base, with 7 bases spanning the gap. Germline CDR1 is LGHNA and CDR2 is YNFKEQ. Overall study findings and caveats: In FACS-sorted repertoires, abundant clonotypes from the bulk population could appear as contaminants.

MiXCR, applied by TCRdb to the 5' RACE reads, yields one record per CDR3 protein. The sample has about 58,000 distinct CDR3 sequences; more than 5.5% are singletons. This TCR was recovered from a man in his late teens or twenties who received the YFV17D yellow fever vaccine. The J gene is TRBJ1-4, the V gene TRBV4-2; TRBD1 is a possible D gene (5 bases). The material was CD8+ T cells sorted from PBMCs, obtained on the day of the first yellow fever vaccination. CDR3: CASSQGGRTNEKLFF. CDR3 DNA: TGTGCCAGCAGCCAAGGGGGGAGAACTAATGAAAAACTGTTTTTT.